What follows describes a single T cell receptor (beta chain). Its antigen is as yet unknown. This sample was included in a study of T cell responses to AZD1222 COVID-19 vaccine. Study-wide findings and caveats: Spike-specific TCR depth and breadth grew after two AZD1222 doses.

With V trimmed by 0 bases and J by 5 bases, 4 bases remained unmatched. The germline CDR1 and CDR2 sequences are MNHNY and SVGAGI (reference sequence). The CDR3 contains 16 residues. The method was immunoSEQ multiplex PCR; TCRdb's version includes in-frame clones alone and lacks a portion of them. The table includes 86,000 or so clones, around 90% detected once. The specimen comprised peripheral blood, sampled on day 0 of MenACWY control vaccination. The V and J genes are TRBV6-6 and TRBJ2-5, with 12 bases identical to TRBD1. This sequence was found in an adult in good health. In DNA form, the CDR3 reads TGTGCCAGCAGTTACTCGGGGACAGGGGGCATGGAGACCCAGTACTTC. Translating it yields CASSYSGTGGMETQYF.